A single sample is the source of the 21 T cell receptor beta chains below, sequenced in a study of beta chain features in type 1 diabetes. Since all of the isolated RNA was reverse transcribed, expressed TCRB transcripts were what got sequenced. Libraries were prepared by immunoSEQ multiplex PCR; TCRdb keeps only in-frame clonotypes and omits some of them. In the table there are about 40,000 clones, 45% to 50% of which are singletons. The material sequenced was central memory CD4+ T cells from blood. The receptor set was obtained from a woman aged 18 to 35 in good health.

The rearrangement links TRBV30 to TRBJ1-4, with TRBD1 identical over 7 bases. CDR1 is GTSNPN, CDR2 SVGIG, per germline (reference sequence). The CDR3 is made up of 14 amino acids. V lost 5 bases, J lost 2 bases, and 5 bases stayed unmatched. CDR3 protein: CAWGQGGTNEKLFF. CDR3 nucleotide sequence: TGTGCCTGGGGCCAGGGGGGTACTAATGAAAAACTGTTTTTT.

The rearrangement uses TRBV7-6 and TRBJ2-5; possibly TRBD2 for D (6 bases). Trimming stripped 5 bases from V and 0 bases from J, with 13 bases between. The CDR3 covers 15 residues. From germline, CDR1 is SGHVS and CDR2 FNYEAQ. CDR3 in amino acids: CASSPTAGYQETQYF. The CDR3 coding sequence is TGTGCCAGCAGCCCGACTGCGGGGTACCAAGAGACCCAGTACTTC.

The rearrangement joins TRBV5-6 to TRBJ1-6; TRBD1 agrees at 8 bases. Per the germline V gene, CDR1 is SGHDT and CDR2 is YYEEEE. The CDR3 has 15 amino acids. Trimming took 3 bases from V and 10 from J; bases not matched to a gene: 9. The CDR3 DNA is TGTGCCAGCAGCTGGCTATTGGGACAGGAGTCACCCCTCCACTTT. It translates to CASSWLLGQESPLHF.

The V and J genes are TRBV27 and TRBJ2-1; no firm D call. V lost 6 bases and J lost 2, with 11 bases in between. The CDR3 is 14 residues long. Germline CDR1 reads MNHEY; CDR2 reads SMNVEV (reference sequence). The CDR3 loop is CASRERGTYNEQFF. CDR3 DNA: TGTGCCAGCAGGGAGAGAGGCACCTACAATGAGCAGTTCTTC.

This clone was recorded many times. The chain combines TRBV30 with TRBJ1-1; D might be TRBD1 (6 bases). Germline CDR1 reads GTSNPN; CDR2 reads SVGIG (reference sequence). The CDR3 spans 15 residues. V gave up 3 bases and J gave up 3 bases, with 17 bases separating them. As DNA, the CDR3 is TGTGCCTGGAGCCGTTACCCAGGGGATTACACTGAAGCTTTCTTT. Its translation: CAWSRYPGDYTEAFF.

The genes are TRBV5-4 and TRBJ2-3; D is possibly TRBD2 (7 bases). The CDR3 loop spans 14 amino acids. Germline V gene sequence: CDR1 SGHNT, CDR2 YYREEE (reference sequence). V lost 10 bases to trimming and J lost 7 bases, with 22 bases between them. CDR3 in amino acids: CAVPSGMGANTQYF. DNA for the CDR3: TGTGCCGTCCCCAGCGGGATGGGGGCAAATACGCAGTATTTT.

This clone was observed a few times. The chain joins TRBV18 to TRBJ2-1, with 7 bases aligning to TRBD1. The CDR3 is made up of 14 amino acids. Unmatched junction bases numbered 5, after V lost 4 bases and J lost 5 bases. CDR1 and CDR2 from the germline V gene are KGHSH and LQKENI. DNA for the CDR3: TGTGCCAGCTCACGCTGGGACAGAGACAATGAGCAGTTCTTC. This translates into CASSRWDRDNEQFF.

This chain links TRBV7-3 with TRBJ2-3, with 7 bases fitting TRBD1. Germline CDR1 is SGHTA and CDR2 is FQGTGA. The CDR3 covers 13 residues. V dropped 2 bases and J dropped 6; count of bases not matched to a gene: 2. The CDR3 spells CASSLSQGDTQYF. CDR3 bases: TGTGCCAGCAGCTTATCACAGGGGGATACGCAGTATTTT.

The CDR3 nucleotides are TGCGCCAGCAGCGAGAGGAACACCGGGGAGCTGTTTTTT. Translated: CASSERNTGELFF. J is TRBJ2-2 and V is TRBV5-1; D is unresolved. From germline, CDR1 is SGHRS and CDR2 YFSETQ. CDR3 length: 13 residues. The ends were cut back, 4 bases at V and 1 base at J, with 5 bases in the middle.

The chain couples TRBV11-2 to TRBJ2-3; the match to TRBD2 covers 12 bases. J lost 6 bases, V lost 1 base, and 8 bases had no gene match. The germline gives CDR1 SGHAT, CDR2 FQNNGV. This CDR3 contains 17 residues. The CDR3 reads CASSLGSSGGAYDTQYF. CDR3 DNA: TGTGCCAGCAGCTTAGGCTCTAGCGGGGGGGCCTATGATACGCAGTATTTT.

The genes are TRBV13 and TRBJ2-5; 8 bases are shared with TRBD1. CDR1 is PRHDT, CDR2 FYEKMQ, per germline (reference sequence). The CDR3 spans 17 residues. The V and J ends lost 5 bases and 1 base, in that order; junction bases with no gene match: 12. The DNA for the CDR3 is TGTGCCAGCAGCATGACCCCAGGGGGCGCACCCCAAGAGACCCAGTACTTC. It encodes CASSMTPGGAPQETQYF.

This clone was found once. The chain joins TRBV30 to TRBJ1-2; TRBD1 aligns across 9 bases. This CDR3 comprises 14 residues. The V gene's germline CDR1 is GTSNPN and CDR2 SVGIG (reference sequence). Germline trimming cut 6 bases from V and 7 bases from J; bases unmatched to any gene: 12. CDR3 in DNA: TGTGCCTGCCAGTCTCTCGGGACAGGGTTTGGCTACACCTTC. Translation: CACQSLGTGFGYTF.

The V gene is TRBV7-2, the J gene TRBJ2-3; 7 bases match TRBD1. Per germline, CDR1 SGHTA and CDR2 FQGNSA. Trimming removed 0 bases from V and 4 bases from J; junction bases left unmatched: 4. The CDR3 spans 15 residues. Here the CDR3 DNA reads TGTGCCAGCAGCTTAGCCGGACAGGACCCAGATACGCAGTATTTT. Its protein product is CASSLAGQDPDTQYF.

This clone was detected a few times. The chain joins TRBV4-2 to TRBJ2-1; TRBD2 matches at 10 bases. The CDR3 length is 16 residues. Germline values: CDR1 LGHNA, CDR2 YNFKEQ. Losses at the gene ends were 1 base for V and 9 bases for J; bases not matched to a gene: 9. In DNA, the CDR3 is TGTGCCAGCAGCCAAGTTACCCTAGCGGGAGTACTTGAGCAGTTCTTC. Protein product: CASSQVTLAGVLEQFF.

The chain joins TRBV21-1 to TRBJ1-5; the table's D call, TRBD1, was not checked against the DNA. TRBV21-1 is a listed pseudogene. The CDR3 runs 15 residues. DNA for the CDR3: TGTGCCAGCAGCCCCCGGACAGGGCCCAATCAGCCCCAGCATTTT. This codes for CASSPRTGPNQPQHF.

This clone has a handful of counts. V usage is TRBV29-1 and J usage is TRBJ2-3; maybe TRBD1 (6 bases). The V end was cut by 2 bases, the J end by 2 bases, with 11 bases between. In germline, CDR1 is SQVTM, CDR2 ANQGSEA. This CDR3 spans 14 amino acids. Here the CDR3 reads CSVEQGSHTDTQYF. For the CDR3, the DNA is TGCAGCGTTGAACAGGGGTCCCACACAGATACGCAGTATTTT.

The genes are TRBV5-1 and TRBJ2-2; a possible D gene is TRBD1 (6 bases). Germline values: CDR1 SGHRS, CDR2 YFSETQ. The CDR3 spans 15 residues. Trimming removed 5 bases from V and 4 bases from J, with 15 bases in between. The CDR3 bases are TGCGCCAGCAGGCTCCGGGACACAGGCACCGGGGAGCTGTTTTTT. Protein product: CASRLRDTGTGELFF.

This clone was seen only once. V is TRBV30 and J is TRBJ1-3; D is undetermined. The V end was cut by 3 bases, the J end by 4 bases, with 10 bases between. Germline values: CDR1 GTSNPN, CDR2 SVGIG (reference sequence). This CDR3 region has 13 residues. The CDR3 region has the DNA TGTGCCTGGAGCTTGGGCCTAGGAAACACCATATATTTT. Translation gives CAWSLGLGNTIYF.

The rearrangement uses TRBV6-1 and TRBJ1-1, with 8 bases lining up with TRBD1. In germline, CDR1 is MNHNS, CDR2 SASEGT. Trimming took 5 bases from V and 1 from J; bases not matched to a gene: 6. This CDR3 has 15 residues. The CDR3 bases are TGTGCCAGCAGTTCGGGACAGGCAAAGAACACTGAAGCTTTCTTT. Its translation is CASSSGQAKNTEAFF.

This rearrangement joins TRBV6-6 to TRBJ1-2; 7 bases map to TRBD1. In germline, CDR1 is MNHNY, CDR2 SVGAGI (reference sequence). The V gene end was trimmed by 2 bases and the J gene end by 4 bases; junction bases not matched to a gene: 1. This CDR3 region has 13 residues. CDR3 sequence (DNA): TGTGCCAGCAGTTACCGGGACAGCTATGGCTACACCTTC. This encodes CASSYRDSYGYTF.

J is TRBJ2-1 and V is TRBV6-4, with D perhaps TRBD2 (5 bases). CDR3 length: 15 amino acids. Germline V CDR1 and CDR2: MRHNA, SNTAGT. Deletions cut 3 bases from V and 2 bases from J, with 11 bases between. The CDR3 spells CASSEARTPYNEQFF. In nucleotides, the CDR3 is TGTGCCAGCAGTGAGGCGAGGACTCCCTACAATGAGCAGTTCTTC.